This record looks at one T cell receptor (beta chain) sequence and its context. Its antigen is still unknown. The data were taken from a study of response to subunit inactivated influenza vaccine. Each CDR3 protein is one row after TCRdb ran MiXCR on the RT-PCR reads. Here the sample spans about 830,000 distinct CDR3 sequences, about a fifth being singletons. Study results and caveats: Each seasonal flu vaccination may recruit only limited new T cells, authors suggested.

CDR3 length equals 11 residues. CDR1 DFQATT and CDR2 SNEGSKA come from the germline V gene (reference sequence). Trimming cost V 3 bases and J 6 bases, with 6 bases left between them. The TCR sequence derives from a man in his forties or fifties who received an inactivated influenza vaccine. Sequencing used PBMCs from blood, obtained approximately 5 days after vaccination. This chain joins TRBV20-1 and TRBJ1-5; no definite D call. CDR3 nucleotides: TGCAGTGCTAGTTTGGGTCAGCCCCAGCATTTT. Protein product: CSASLGQPQHF.